This section outlines one T cell receptor (beta chain) sequence together with its context. This sample is part of a study of blood T cell repertoires in COVID-19. Study background: T cells, B-cell-depleted T cells, or PBMCs supplied cDNA or gDNA.

Profiling relied on immunoSEQ multiplex PCR, and the TCRdb table lists in-frame clones only, not all of them. Of about 250,000 clones listed, approximately 83% are singletons. Per germline, CDR1 SGHRS and CDR2 YFSETQ. The CDR3 loop spans 18 amino acids. J lost 0 bases, V lost 5 bases, and 11 bases had no gene match. Categorization into cohorts depended on clinical history that participants reported. In Cohort 3, a recovered donor had either two negative PCRs, clearance, or symptom resolution. What was sequenced was PBMCs or T cells enriched from blood (not recorded which). This sequence originates from a woman aged 30 to 39 who had recovered from COVID-19. This chain joins TRBV5-1 and TRBJ2-6; 7 bases are shared with TRBD1. Here the CDR3 DNA reads TGCGCCAGCAGTCGAGGACAGGCTTCTCACTCTGGGGCCAACGTCCTGACTTTC. Encoded protein: CASSRGQASHSGANVLTF. Full variable domain (rest looked up from reference TRBV5-1 and TRBJ2-6): KAGVTQTPRYLIKTRGQQVTLSCSPISGHRSVSWYQQTPGQGLQFLFEYFSETQRNKGNFPGRFSGRQFSNSRSEMNVSTLELGDSALYLCASSRGQASHSGANVLTFGAGSRLTVL.